What follows are 11 T cell receptor beta chains derived from one specimen sequenced in a study of T cell changes during pregnancy in multiple sclerosis. TCRdb keeps only in-frame clones here, not all; method: immunoSEQ multiplex PCR. The sample has about 93,000 clones; 91% are singletons. The sequencing used peripheral blood, collected after pregnancy. These receptors all come from a female donor in good health, enrolled as a control in a pregnancy study.

This chain connects TRBV11-2 to TRBJ1-1; D call uncertain. With 6 bases removed from V and 4 bases from J, the gap between germline ends came to 9 bases. CDR3 length: 12 amino acids. Germline lookup yields CDR1 SGHAT and CDR2 FQNNGV. CDR3 protein: CASSSSGTEAFF. Written as DNA, the CDR3 is TGTGCCAGCAGTTCTTCCGGCACTGAAGCTTTCTTT.

The chain links TRBV19 to TRBJ1-1; D perhaps matches TRBD1 (5 bases). Trimming cost V 2 bases and J 7 bases, with 11 bases left between them. The CDR3 covers 13 residues. CDR1 and CDR2 from the germline V gene are LNHDA and SQIVND (reference sequence). This CDR3 reads CASSITGVGEAFF. In nucleotides, the CDR3 is TGTGCCAGTAGTATAACGGGGGTTGGTGAAGCTTTCTTT.

The chain's CDR3 is CASSQDRASNQPQHF. Written as DNA, the CDR3 is TGTGCCAGCAGCCAGGACAGGGCCAGCAATCAGCCCCAGCATTTT. The chain has TRBV7-8 and TRBJ1-5; 8 nucleotides agree with TRBD1. V was clipped by 5 bases and J by 1 base; unmatched bases: 4. CDR1 is SGHVS, CDR2 FQNEAQ, per germline. The CDR3 is 15 residues long.

The chain links TRBV7-2 to TRBJ2-2; D perhaps matches TRBD1 (5 bases). Germline V gene sequence: CDR1 SGHTA, CDR2 FQGNSA. The CDR3 covers 16 residues. Trimming removed 1 base at V and 0 bases at J, with 9 bases between. CDR3 in amino acids: CASSLGGSANTGELFF. The CDR3, as DNA: TGTGCCAGCAGCTTAGGGGGCTCGGCGAACACCGGGGAGCTGTTTTTT. The variable domain in full, with the rest retrieved from reference TRBV7-2 and TRBJ2-2, is GAGVSQSPSNKVTEKGKDVELRCDPISGHTALYWYRQSLGQGLEFLIYFQGNSAPDKSGLPSDRFSAERTGGSVSTLTIQRTQQEDSAVYLCASSLGGSANTGELFFGEGSRLTVL.

The rearrangement joins TRBV6-1 to TRBJ2-3; possible D gene TRBD2, 5 bases. Trimming took 0 bases from V and 11 from J, leaving 12 bases between them. The CDR3 consists of 13 residues. Germline assignment: CDR1 MNHNS and CDR2 SASEGT. The CDR3 here is CASSEARSSMQYF. Here the CDR3 DNA reads TGTGCCAGCAGTGAAGCGCGGTCTAGCATGCAGTATTTT.

The chain employs TRBV6-5 and TRBJ2-7, with a tentative D call TRBD2 (5 bases). Germline V gene data show CDR1 as MNHEY and CDR2 as SVGAGI. This CDR3 contains 14 residues. V was cut by 2 bases and J by 3 bases, with 11 bases left in between. The CDR3 sequence: CASSYADGGYEQYF. CDR3 DNA sequence: TGTGCCAGCAGTTACGCGGACGGAGGCTACGAGCAGTACTTC.

The chain couples TRBV4-2 to TRBJ1-2; no firm D call. CDR1 is LGHNA and CDR2 is YNFKEQ in the germline V gene. The CDR3 spans 17 residues. The V end was cut by 6 bases, the J end by 6 bases, with 26 bases between. CDR3 in amino acids: CASRPTYPDHSGNGYTF. Here the CDR3 DNA reads TGTGCCAGCAGACCTACCTATCCGGACCATTCCGGGAATGGCTACACCTTC.

This clone has just one count. The V call is TRBV6-5, the J call TRBJ2-7, with TRBD2 matching over 9 bases. Germline-derived CDR1 and CDR2 are MNHEY and SVGAGI. The trim removed 0 bases at V and 3 bases at J, leaving 6 bases unmatched. The CDR3 runs 16 residues. CDR3 in amino acids: CASSYSRRGGRYEQYF. The CDR3 nucleotides read TGTGCCAGCAGTTACTCAAGGCGGGGGGGCCGCTACGAGCAGTACTTC.

This chain links TRBV7-2 with TRBJ1-5, with 8 bases matching TRBD1. Trimming removed 5 bases from V and 6 bases from J; junction bases left unmatched: 3. CDR1 SGHTA and CDR2 FQGNSA come from the germline V gene. This CDR3 region has 13 residues. The CDR3 DNA reads as TGTGCCAGCAGCCCGACAGGGGTTCAGCCCCAGCATTTT. It is translated as CASSPTGVQPQHF. The entire variable domain, with the rest obtained from reference TRBV7-2 and TRBJ1-5, is as follows: GAGVSQSPSNKVTEKGKDVELRCDPISGHTALYWYRQSLGQGLEFLIYFQGNSAPDKSGLPSDRFSAERTGGSVSTLTIQRTQQEDSAVYLCASSPTGVQPQHFGDGTRLSIL.

This rearrangement joins TRBV5-5 to TRBJ2-6; TRBD2 is a possible D gene (6 bases). The V gene lost 3 bases and the J gene lost 0 bases, with 10 bases spanning the gap. From germline, CDR1 is SGHKS and CDR2 YYEKEE (reference sequence). This CDR3 is 16 amino acids long. This CDR3 reads CASSWGDPSGANVLTF. DNA for the CDR3: TGTGCCAGCAGCTGGGGGGATCCCTCTGGGGCCAACGTCCTGACTTTC.

This rearrangement joins TRBV21-1 to TRBJ1-6; TRBD1, the table's D call, lacks a check against the DNA. TRBV21-1 is noted as a pseudogene. This CDR3 is built from 17 residues. CDR3 nucleotides: TGTGCCAGCAGGTACGTTTACAGGGGGCAAAAGAATTCACCCCTCCACTTT. Its translation: CASRYVYRGQKNSPLHF.